The 7 T cell receptor beta chains below all came from one sample that was sequenced in a study of blood T cells in healthy people across ages. Sample-barcoded 5' priming and a J-beta primer mix drove a second PCR of about 6 to 12 cycles. TCRdb used MiXCR to reprocess the 5' RACE reads, holding one entry per CDR3 protein. The table shows roughly 800,000 distinct CDR3 sequences, with 25% to 30% occurring only once. The same sample was also studied in work on T cells of mothers and their children.

The sequenced sample consisted of blood. These receptor sequences come from a boy aged 5-17 years in good health.

V usage is TRBV6-1 and J usage is TRBJ1-2; tentatively, D is TRBD1 (5 bases). The CDR3 totals 14 residues. V was shortened by 3 bases and J by 2 bases, with 10 bases between the two germline ends. Per the germline V gene, CDR1 is MNHNS and CDR2 is SASEGT. CDR3: CASSDGGANYGYTF. CDR3 bases: TGTGCCAGCAGTGATGGCGGGGCGAACTATGGCTACACCTTC.

This clonotype turned up a few times. The V and J genes are TRBV15 and TRBJ2-2; no reliable D call. This CDR3 has 15 residues. Trimming left V 0 bases short and J 5 bases short, with 10 bases between. Looked up from germline, CDR1 is LNHNV and CDR2 is YYDKDF (reference sequence). CDR3 in amino acids: CATSRERLGTGELFF. CDR3 nucleotide sequence: TGTGCCACCAGCAGAGAACGTCTAGGGACCGGGGAGCTGTTTTTT.

CDR3 sequence (DNA): TGTGCCAGCACCTGGGACAGCCGCACAGATACGCAGTATTTT. Translated, it gives CASTWDSRTDTQYF. V is TRBV2 and J is TRBJ2-3; 7 nucleotides line up with TRBD1. The CDR3 consists of 14 residues. The V and J ends lost 7 bases and 1 base, in that order; junction bases with no gene match: 5. Per the germline V gene, CDR1 is SNHLY and CDR2 is FYNNEI. The whole variable domain, remainder taken from reference TRBV2 and TRBJ2-3, is EPEVTQTPSHQVTQMGQEVILRCVPISNHLYFYWYRQILGQKVEFLVSFYNNEISEKSEIFDDQFSVERPDGSNFTLKIRSTKLEDSAMYFCASTWDSRTDTQYFGPGTRLTVL.

This chain uses TRBV29-1 with TRBJ2-5, with 9 bases fitting TRBD2. The J call is doubtful: the DNA matches TRBJ2-1 better. This CDR3 spans 15 amino acids. Germline V lookup: CDR1 SQVTM, CDR2 ANQGSEA. Written as DNA, the CDR3 is TGCAGCGCTGTAGCGGGGGTAACCTCGGGCAATGAGCAGTTCTTC. Translating gives CSAVAGVTSGNEQFF.

The chain combines TRBV27 with TRBJ2-5, with 7 bases fitting TRBD2. The J call is uncertain, as TRBJ2-1 better fits the DNA end. This CDR3 contains 14 residues. Germline V gene lookup returns CDR1 MNHEY and CDR2 SMNVEV (reference sequence). Here the CDR3 reads CASTGSQRGNEQFF. CDR3 bases: TGTGCCAGCACAGGGTCACAGCGGGGCAATGAGCAGTTCTTC.

The sample holds many counts of this clonotype. The V gene is TRBV18, the J gene TRBJ2-4; D perhaps matches TRBD2 (5 bases). The V and J ends lost 2 bases and 0 bases respectively, with 20 bases between them. CDR1 and CDR2 (germline): KGHSH, LQKENI. The CDR3 runs to 19 residues. CDR3 loop: CASSPISAGIQIAKNIQYF. CDR3 nucleotide sequence: TGTGCCAGCTCACCAATCAGCGCGGGCATACAAATAGCCAAAAACATTCAGTACTTC.

This clonotype has just a few counts. The chain uses TRBV12-3 or TRBV12-4 and TRBJ2-1; D unresolved. This CDR3 is 15 amino acids long. V lost 2 bases to trimming and J lost 1 base, with 9 bases between them. The CDR3 nucleotides are TGTGCCAGCAGTTTATCAAGGGCTTCCTACAATGAGCAGTTCTTC. Protein: CASSLSRASYNEQFF.